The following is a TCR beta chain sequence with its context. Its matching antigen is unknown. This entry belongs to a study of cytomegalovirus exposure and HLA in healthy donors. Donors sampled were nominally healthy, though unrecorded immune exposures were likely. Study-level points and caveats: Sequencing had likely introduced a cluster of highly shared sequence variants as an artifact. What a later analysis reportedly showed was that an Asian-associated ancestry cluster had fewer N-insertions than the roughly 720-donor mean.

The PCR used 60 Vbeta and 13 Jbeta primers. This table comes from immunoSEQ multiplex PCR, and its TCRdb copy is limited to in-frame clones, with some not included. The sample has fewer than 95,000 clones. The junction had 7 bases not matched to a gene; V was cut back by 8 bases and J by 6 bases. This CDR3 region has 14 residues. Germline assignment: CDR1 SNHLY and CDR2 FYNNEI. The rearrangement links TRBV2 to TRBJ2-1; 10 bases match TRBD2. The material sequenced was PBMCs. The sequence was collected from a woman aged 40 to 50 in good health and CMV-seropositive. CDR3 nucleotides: TGTGCCAGCCAACTAGCGGGGAACTTCAATGAGCAGTTCTTC. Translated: CASQLAGNFNEQFF.